The 9 T cell receptor beta chains below all came from one sample that was sequenced in a study of CD8+CD57+ T cells in acquired aplastic anemia. It was genomic DNA that served as the template for profiling TCR beta VDJ and CDR3. MiXCR, applied by TCRdb to the reads, yields one record per CDR3 protein. The table has hundreds of thousands of distinct CDR3 sequences, roughly 64% seen once. Sequences were obtained from sorted CD4+, CD8+, or CD8+CD57+ T cells (not recorded which) from PBMCs. Receptors were obtained from a human donor in good health, serving as a control.

On this clonotype: Just one base apart from a much larger clone, this may be a read error. The CDR3 ends on some other residue instead of the conserved phenylalanine or tryptophan, so this is likely a read error. This chain joins TRBV6-5 and TRBJ1-1; 7 bases fit TRBD1. Germline assignment: CDR1 MNHEY and CDR2 SVGAGI. With V trimmed by 5 bases and J by 5 bases, 5 bases remained unmatched. This CDR3 contains 13 residues. CDR3 in DNA: TGTGCCAGCAGTGAAGCCAGGGGGACTGAAGCTTTCTCT. This codes for CASSEARGTEAFS.

The genes are TRBV7-6 and TRBJ2-1; D is unclear. This CDR3 region has 13 residues. The V gene's germline CDR1 is SGHVS and CDR2 FNYEAQ. V lost 4 bases to trimming and J lost 8 bases, with 12 bases between them. This CDR3 is CASSYSSHDEQFF. The CDR3 DNA is TGTGCCAGCAGCTACAGTTCCCACGATGAGCAGTTCTTC.

At least ten counts were recorded for this clonotype. The chain uses TRBV7-3 and TRBJ2-7, with D possibly TRBD2 on 5 matching bases. CDR1 and CDR2 (germline): SGHTA, FQGTGA. The CDR3 contains 15 residues. V was shortened by 5 bases and J by 3 bases, with 17 bases between the two germline ends. The CDR3 nucleotides read TGTGCCAGCAGCCTCGGACGGGATTTAAACTACGAGCAGTACTTC. It specifies CASSLGRDLNYEQYF. The full variable domain, in which reference TRBV7-3 and TRBJ2-7 provide the parts outside the CDR3, is GAGVSQTPSNKVTEKGKYVELRCDPISGHTALYWYRQSLGQGPEFLIYFQGTGAADDSGLPNDRFFAVRPEGSVSTLKIQRTERGDSAVYLCASSLGRDLNYEQYFGPGTRLTVT.

V is TRBV5-1 and J is TRBJ2-5; D might be TRBD1 (6 bases). Germline CDR1 is SGHRS and CDR2 is YFSETQ. The CDR3 runs to 12 residues. V lost 0 bases and J 12 bases, leaving 12 bases between the germline ends. In DNA, the CDR3 is TGCGCCAGCAGCTTGGTTGGGGGCACTGAGTACTTC. Protein: CASSLVGGTEYF.

V gene TRBV5-5 combines with J gene TRBJ1-2; the D is unclear. V lost 4 bases, J lost 4 bases, and 11 bases lay in between. The CDR3 extends over 13 amino acids. From germline, CDR1 is SGHKS and CDR2 YYEKEE (reference sequence). Here the CDR3 reads CASSTGLLYGYTF. CDR3 bases: TGTGCCAGCAGCACGGGCCTCCTCTATGGCTACACCTTC. Filled out from reference TRBV5-5 and TRBJ1-2, the complete variable domain reads DAGVTQSPTHLIKTRGQQVTLRCSPISGHKSVSWYQQVLGQGPQFIFQYYEKEERGRGNFPDRFSARQFPNYSSELNVNALLLGDSALYLCASSTGLLYGYTFGSGTRLTVV.

Concerning this clonotype: The junction and the germline gene differ at one end; a read error may be behind it. The V gene is TRBV2, the J gene TRBJ1-5; weak D call: TRBD1 (5 bases). The CDR3 has 16 amino acids. Germline V lookup: CDR1 SNHLY, CDR2 FYNNEI. CDR3 bases: TGTGCCAGCAGTGAAACAGGAATAGACAGCCATCAGCCCCAGCCATTT. Translated: CASSETGIDSHQPQPF.

On this clonotype itself: At one boundary the junction diverges from the germline segment, which might be a read error. The genes are TRBV7-2 and TRBJ1-1; unclear D gene. Germline CDR1 reads SGHTA; CDR2 reads FQGNSA. The CDR3 spans 13 residues. CDR3 in amino acids: CASSSGVYRETQF. The DNA of the CDR3 is TGTGCCAGCAGCTCCGGCGTATATCGAGAGACCCAGTTC.

On this clonotype: At one end the junction does not follow the germline gene, possibly because of a read error. The rearrangement joins TRBV7-6 to TRBJ2-7, with TRBD2 matching 8 bases. This CDR3 spans 15 amino acids. CDR1 is SGHVS and CDR2 is FNYEAQ in the germline V gene. The DNA for the CDR3 is TGTGCCAGCAGCTTAGGGACTAGCAGCTCCCACGAGCAGTACTTC. This gives the protein CASSLGTSSSHEQYF.

Concerning this clonotype itself: This CDR3 fails to terminate in the conserved phenylalanine or tryptophan, so it likely reflects a read error. Because the CDR3's place on the DNA is in doubt, the DNA is left out and the CDR3 is given as listed by TCRdb. The chain has TRBV19 and TRBJ1-1; the table assigns TRBD1, which was not confirmed against the DNA. CDR1 LNHDA and CDR2 SQIVND come from the germline V gene (reference sequence). The CDR3 spans 14 residues, counting both ends. The CDR3 region is CASTDREQPQHFGD.